The 2 T cell receptor beta chains below were found in one sample sequenced in a study of shared clonotypes between healthy human individuals. Assay: immunoSEQ multiplex PCR; the TCRdb copy retains only in-frame clones and omits some. Of about 2.2 million clones in the sample, roughly 91% were seen once. As defined, naive CD8 cells were CD45RO-negative and positively selected for CCR7, with terminally differentiated effector memory CD45RA+ cells excluded. The sequenced sample was naive CD8+ T cells from PBMCs. The receptor source for this set is a man younger than 35 in good health. Some clones in this sample may be carry-over from other donors' samples.

The chain links TRBV5-8 to TRBJ1-1; D gene ambiguous. CDR1 is SGHTS and CDR2 is YDEGEE in the germline V gene. V was cut by 4 bases and J by 6 bases, with 19 bases left in between. The CDR3 is 15 residues long. CDR3 DNA: TGTGCCAGCAGCCTGCTTGGAACGGGGAAGGCTGAAGCTTTCTTT. Translation: CASSLLGTGKAEAFF.

Here the CDR3 reads CASSWLADYNEQFF. The CDR3, as DNA: TGTGCCAGCAGTTGGCTAGCGGATTACAATGAGCAGTTCTTC. V usage is TRBV28 and J usage is TRBJ2-1, with 7 bases that match TRBD2. This CDR3 is built from 14 residues. Germline lookup yields CDR1 MDHEN and CDR2 SYDVKM. The ends lost 4 bases at V and 4 bases at J; junction bases unmatched: 4.